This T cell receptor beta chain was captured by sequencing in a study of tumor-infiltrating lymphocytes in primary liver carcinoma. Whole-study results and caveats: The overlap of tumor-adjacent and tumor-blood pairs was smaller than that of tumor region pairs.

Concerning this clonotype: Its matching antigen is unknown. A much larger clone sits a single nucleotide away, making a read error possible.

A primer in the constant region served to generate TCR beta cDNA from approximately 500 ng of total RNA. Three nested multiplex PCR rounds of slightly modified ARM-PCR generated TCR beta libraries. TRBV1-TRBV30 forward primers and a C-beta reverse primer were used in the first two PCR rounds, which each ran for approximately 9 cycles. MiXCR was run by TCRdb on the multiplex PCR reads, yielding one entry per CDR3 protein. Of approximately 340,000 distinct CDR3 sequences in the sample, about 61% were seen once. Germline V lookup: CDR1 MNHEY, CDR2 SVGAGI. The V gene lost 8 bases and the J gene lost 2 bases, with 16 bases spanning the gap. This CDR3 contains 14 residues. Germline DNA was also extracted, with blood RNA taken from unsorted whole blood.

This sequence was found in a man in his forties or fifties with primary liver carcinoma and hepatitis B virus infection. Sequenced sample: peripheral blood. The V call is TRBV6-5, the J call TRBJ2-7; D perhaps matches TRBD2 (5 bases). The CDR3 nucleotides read TGTGCCAGCTGTACGGGAAGGAGTACCTACGAGCAGTACTTC. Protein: CASCTGRSTYEQYF.